Below, 23 T cell receptor beta chains from the same sample are listed, as sequenced in a study of blood T cells in healthy people across ages. Using a J-beta primer mix together with a sample-barcoded 5' primer, a second PCR was run for roughly 6 to 12 cycles. MiXCR, applied by TCRdb to the 5' RACE reads, yields one record per CDR3 protein. The repertoire includes 1.5 million to 2 million distinct CDR3 sequences, under 30% of them detected once, and approximately 7.7% sits in the top ten. Sample: blood. Receptors were obtained from a woman aged 25-40 years in good health.

This clonotype was observed a handful of times. This rearrangement joins TRBV2 to TRBJ1-2; D unresolved. The CDR3 sequence is 13 residues long. Trimming cost V 7 bases and J 4 bases, with 13 bases left between them. Germline-derived CDR1 and CDR2 are SNHLY and FYNNEI. CDR3 nucleotides: TGTGCCAGCAAGAAAACCGAATCCTATGGCTACACCTTC. Amino acid sequence: CASKKTESYGYTF.

Concerning this clonotype: Possible read error: a much larger clone is one base away. This chain joins TRBV10-3 and TRBJ2-5; no reliable D call. The CDR3 totals 14 residues. Trimming pared 6 bases from V and 3 bases from J, leaving 14 bases between. The germline V gene has CDR1 ENHRY and CDR2 SYGVKD. The CDR3 region has the DNA TGTGCCATCAGGGAAAATCAGGCAGAAGAGACCCAGTACTTC. Amino acids: CAIRENQAEETQYF.

This clonotype has a handful of counts. The genes are TRBV12-3 or TRBV12-4 and TRBJ2-1, with D possibly being TRBD2 (6 bases). The CDR3 is made up of 13 amino acids. The germline V and J ends were trimmed by 7 bases and 8 bases, with 15 bases remaining between them. The CDR3 nucleotides are TGTGCCAGCACCCAGAGACAGCGGGATGAGCAGTTCTTC. Translating gives CASTQRQRDEQFF.

This clonotype was seen a few times. The chain is built from TRBV28 and TRBJ1-2; TRBD1 aligns across 7 bases. This CDR3 is 12 amino acids long. The germline V gene has CDR1 MDHEN and CDR2 SYDVKM. V gave up 5 bases and J gave up 8 bases; unmatched junction bases: 5. The CDR3 sequence: CASSHGQVGYTF. The CDR3, as DNA: TGTGCCAGCAGTCACGGACAGGTCGGCTACACCTTC.

As regards this clonotype: Given a much more abundant clone one base away, this may be a read error. V usage is TRBV7-6 and J usage is TRBJ2-7; possibly TRBD2 for D (7 bases). CDR1 and CDR2 (germline): SGHVS, FNYEAQ. V lost 5 bases, J lost 5 bases, and 19 bases lay in between. The CDR3 extends over 15 amino acids. The CDR3 here is CASSPHTWGGDEQYF. CDR3 coding DNA: TGTGCCAGCAGCCCCCATACCTGGGGGGGCGACGAGCAGTACTTC.

This clonotype has only a few counts. The chain combines TRBV7-9 with TRBJ1-4; D possibly corresponds to TRBD1 (6 bases). CDR3 length: 12 residues. Germline loops: CDR1 SEHNR, CDR2 FQNEAQ (reference sequence). V shed 5 bases and J shed 12 bases, with 13 bases lying between them. The CDR3 spells CASSTPGHQLFF. The CDR3 nucleotides are TGTGCCAGCAGCACCCCGGGACACCAACTGTTTTTT. Drawing the rest from reference TRBV7-9 and TRBJ1-4, the complete variable domain is DTGVSQNPRHKITKRGQNVTFRCDPISEHNRLYWYRQTLGQGPEFLTYFQNEAQLEKSRLLSDRFSAERPKGSFSTLEIQRTEQGDSAMYLCASSTPGHQLFFGSGTQLSVL.

This clonotype was observed a handful of times. This chain connects TRBV5-5 to TRBJ2-7, with 9 bases matching TRBD1. Per germline, CDR1 SGHKS and CDR2 YYEKEE (reference sequence). The CDR3 is 15 residues long. V gave up 4 bases and J gave up 0 bases; unmatched junction bases: 5. This CDR3 is CASSTGTGPSYEQYF. For the CDR3, the DNA is TGTGCCAGCAGCACCGGGACAGGGCCCTCCTACGAGCAGTACTTC. Full variable domain (rest looked up from reference TRBV5-5 and TRBJ2-7): DAGVTQSPTHLIKTRGQQVTLRCSPISGHKSVSWYQQVLGQGPQFIFQYYEKEERGRGNFPDRFSARQFPNYSSELNVNALLLGDSALYLCASSTGTGPSYEQYFGPGTRLTVT.

This clonotype showed up just a few times. The rearrangement uses TRBV20-1 and TRBJ1-5; D is possibly TRBD1 (5 bases). Germline V lookup: CDR1 DFQATT, CDR2 SNEGSKA (reference sequence). Trimming stripped 3 bases from V and 5 bases from J, with 23 bases between. The CDR3 extends over 17 amino acids. CDR3 sequence (DNA): TGCAGTGCTAGGGTCCTCCGTATCGGGGGGAGGGATCAGCCCCAGCATTTT. It yields the protein CSARVLRIGGRDQPQHF.

V is TRBV5-5 and J is TRBJ2-7; 9 bases map to TRBD1. V lost 4 bases to trimming and J lost 3 bases; unmatched junction nucleotides: 5. Germline CDR1 and CDR2: SGHKS and YYEKEE (reference sequence). The CDR3 runs 14 residues. CDR3: CASSRVDRGYEQYF. Here the CDR3 DNA reads TGTGCCAGCAGCCGCGTGGACAGGGGCTACGAGCAGTACTTC.

About this clonotype: Relative to the germline gene, one junction end is altered; a read error may explain this. J is TRBJ1-1 and V is TRBV7-8; D uncertain. Germline V gives CDR1 SGHVS, CDR2 FQNEAQ. This CDR3 is 14 amino acids long. The CDR3 region is CVSSLHEQPWEAFF. In nucleotides, the CDR3 is TGTGTCAGCAGCTTACATGAACAGCCCTGGGAAGCTTTCTTT.

CDR3 DNA: TGCGCCAGCGCCCAATCGGAGGGCCTCAACTATGGCTACACCTTC. Residues: CASAQSEGLNYGYTF. The chain recombines TRBV5-1 with TRBJ1-2; D remains unclear. The CDR3 has 15 residues. Trimming cost V 7 bases and J 2 bases, with 18 bases left between them. Germline V gene lookup returns CDR1 SGHRS and CDR2 YFSETQ.

This chain's CDR3 is CASKEEVKYNEQYF. The CDR3 DNA reads TGTGCCAGCAAGGAGGAAGTTAAATACAATGAGCAGTACTTC. J is TRBJ2-7 and V is TRBV6-1; D may be TRBD2 (5 bases). Deletions cut 7 bases from V and 7 bases from J, with 20 bases between. Germline V lookup: CDR1 MNHNS, CDR2 SASEGT. CDR3 length equals 14 residues.

This clonotype was found many times. The gene calls are TRBV28 and TRBJ2-7; 7 bases line up with TRBD2. J gave up 1 base and V 2 bases, and 11 bases lay outside the gene matches. Germline values: CDR1 MDHEN, CDR2 SYDVKM. The CDR3 length is 17 residues. DNA of the CDR3: TGTGCCAGCAGTTTAGAGGCCGGGGCAGCGGGATCCTACGAGCAGTACTTC. This gives the protein CASSLEAGAAGSYEQYF.

V gene TRBV5-6 combines with J gene TRBJ1-5, with 7 bases matching TRBD1. V lost 1 base, J lost 3 bases, and 4 bases stayed unmatched. The CDR3 extends over 15 amino acids. Looked up from germline, CDR1 is SGHDT and CDR2 is YYEEEE. As DNA, the CDR3 is TGTGCCAGCAGCTTGAGGGACAGCGACAATCAGCCCCAGCATTTT. Translating it yields CASSLRDSDNQPQHF.

This chain's CDR3 is CASSTRASGRSDTQYF. The CDR3 DNA reads as TGTGCCAGCAGTACGAGGGCTAGCGGGAGGTCAGATACGCAGTATTTT. The chain uses TRBV12-3 or TRBV12-4 and TRBJ2-3, with 11 positions matching TRBD2. The J segment lost 4 bases and the V segment lost 5 bases, leaving 8 bases of the junction unmatched. The CDR3 covers 16 residues.

The V call is TRBV21-1, the J call TRBJ2-7; whether TRBD1, the table's D call, matches the DNA was not checked. TRBV21-1 counts as a pseudogene. This CDR3 contains 14 residues. CDR3 bases: TGTACCAGCAGCAAAGTCCCAGGATTCTGGGAGCAGTACTTC. Translated, it gives CTSSKVPGFWEQYF.

With respect to this clonotype: A much larger clone sits a single nucleotide away, making a read error possible. The gene calls are TRBV5-1 and TRBJ2-7; 7 bases are shared with TRBD2. The CDR3 totals 15 residues. CDR1 is SGHRS and CDR2 is YFSETQ in the germline V gene. With 4 bases clipped from V and 0 bases from J, the junction kept 7 bases outside the gene matches. The CDR3 sequence is CASSTGTIDSYEQYF. Here the CDR3 DNA reads TGCGCCAGCAGCACTGGGACTATCGACTCCTACGAGCAGTACTTC.

V and J are TRBV2 and TRBJ2-3; TRBD1 matches 8 bases. The junction had 9 bases not matched to a gene; V was cut back by 4 bases and J by 0 bases. The CDR3 consists of 17 residues. The germline V gene has CDR1 SNHLY and CDR2 FYNNEI. CDR3 in amino acids: CASSVAGGYSSTDTQYF. CDR3 coding DNA: TGTGCCAGCAGTGTGGCAGGGGGCTACTCTAGCACAGATACGCAGTATTTT.

The chain carries TRBV15 and TRBJ2-3; 7 nucleotides match TRBD2. Germline V gives CDR1 LNHNV, CDR2 YYDKDF (reference sequence). V lost 5 bases to trimming and J lost 4 bases; unmatched junction nucleotides: 12. CDR3 length equals 16 residues. The CDR3 nucleotides read TGTGCCACCAGCTCACGTCGGGGAGGGTGGGCAGATACGCAGTATTTT. It is translated as CATSSRRGGWADTQYF. Looking up the rest from reference TRBV15 and TRBJ2-3 gives the full variable domain: DAMVIQNPRYQVTQFGKPVTLSCSQTLNHNVMYWYQQKSSQAPKLLFHYYDKDFNNEADTPDNFQSRRPNTSFCFLDIRSPGLGDTAMYLCATSSRRGGWADTQYFGPGTRLTVL.

This clonotype was observed a few times. The chain employs TRBV6-2 or TRBV6-3 and TRBJ2-5, with D perhaps TRBD2 (5 bases). The germline CDR1 and CDR2 sequences are MNHEY and SVGEGT. This CDR3 has 15 amino acids. Trimming left V 6 bases short and J 1 base short, with 15 bases between. The CDR3 sequence is CASSYGLGSQETQYF. CDR3 nucleotides: TGTGCCAGCAGCTACGGACTCGGTAGCCAAGAGACCCAGTACTTC.

There are many counts of this clonotype. This chain uses TRBV24-1 with TRBJ2-5, with a tentative D call TRBD1 (5 bases). The ends were cut back, 3 bases at V and 5 bases at J, with 15 bases in the middle. The length of the CDR3 is 15 residues. Germline V CDR1 and CDR2: KGHDR, SFDVKD. The CDR3 protein is CATSDTGPVGETQYF. The CDR3 region has the DNA TGTGCCACCAGTGATACAGGCCCGGTGGGGGAGACCCAGTACTTC.

The chain is built from TRBV30 and TRBJ2-1, with 16 bases identical to TRBD2. V lost 2 bases and J lost 7; bases outside the gene matches: 14. CDR1 is GTSNPN, CDR2 SVGIG, per germline (reference sequence). This CDR3 has 19 amino acids. The CDR3 region has the DNA TGTGCCTGGAGTCACTCAACCGGGACTAGCGGGAGGGCCGGGAATGAGCAGTTCTTC. It translates to CAWSHSTGTSGRAGNEQFF.

This clonotype was picked up a small number of times. The chain recombines TRBV27 with TRBJ2-1; D tentatively fits TRBD1 or TRBD2 (5 bases each). This CDR3 has 14 residues. V was pared by 3 bases and J by 8 bases, with 14 bases between. Germline V gives CDR1 MNHEY, CDR2 SMNVEV (reference sequence). This CDR3 reads CASSFRDPRDEQFF. CDR3 DNA sequence: TGTGCCAGCAGTTTCCGGGACCCTAGGGATGAGCAGTTCTTC.